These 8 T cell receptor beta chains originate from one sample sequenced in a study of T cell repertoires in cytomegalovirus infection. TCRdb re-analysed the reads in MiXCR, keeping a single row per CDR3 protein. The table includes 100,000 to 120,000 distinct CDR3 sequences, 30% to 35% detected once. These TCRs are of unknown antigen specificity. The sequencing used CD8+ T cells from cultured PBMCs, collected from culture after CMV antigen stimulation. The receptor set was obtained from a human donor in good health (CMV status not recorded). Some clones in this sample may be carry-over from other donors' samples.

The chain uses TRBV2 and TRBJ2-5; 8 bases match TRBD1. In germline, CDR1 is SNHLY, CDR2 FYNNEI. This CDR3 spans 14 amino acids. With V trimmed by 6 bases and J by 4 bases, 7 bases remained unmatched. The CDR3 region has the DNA TGTGCCAGCAGGATCGCAGGGGGCGCAGAGACCCAGTACTTC. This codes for CASRIAGGAETQYF. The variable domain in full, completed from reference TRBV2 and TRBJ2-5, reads EPEVTQTPSHQVTQMGQEVILRCVPISNHLYFYWYRQILGQKVEFLVSFYNNEISEKSEIFDDQFSVERPDGSNFTLKIRSTKLEDSAMYFCASRIAGGAETQYFGPGTRLLVL.

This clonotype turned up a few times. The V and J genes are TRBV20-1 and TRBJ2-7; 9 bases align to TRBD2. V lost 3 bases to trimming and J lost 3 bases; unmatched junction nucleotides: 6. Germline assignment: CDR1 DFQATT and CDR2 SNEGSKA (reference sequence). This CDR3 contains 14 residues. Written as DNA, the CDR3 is TGCAGTGCTAGTGCGGGCGGGGGGGTCTACGAGCAGTACTTC. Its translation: CSASAGGGVYEQYF.

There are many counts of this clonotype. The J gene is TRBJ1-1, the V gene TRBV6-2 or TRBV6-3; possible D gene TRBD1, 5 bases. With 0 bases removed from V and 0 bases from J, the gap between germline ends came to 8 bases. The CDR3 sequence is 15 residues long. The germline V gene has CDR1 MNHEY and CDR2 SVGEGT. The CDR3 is CASSYSEGMNTEAFF. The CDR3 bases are TGTGCCAGCAGTTACTCTGAGGGGATGAACACTGAAGCTTTCTTT.

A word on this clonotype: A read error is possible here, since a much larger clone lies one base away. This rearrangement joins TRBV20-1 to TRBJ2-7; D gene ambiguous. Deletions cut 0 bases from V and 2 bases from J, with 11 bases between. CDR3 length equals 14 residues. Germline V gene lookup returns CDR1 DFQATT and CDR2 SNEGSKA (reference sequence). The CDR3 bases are TGCAGTGCTAGAGATCCCATGGGGACCTACGAGCAGTACTTC. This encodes CSARDPMGTYEQYF.

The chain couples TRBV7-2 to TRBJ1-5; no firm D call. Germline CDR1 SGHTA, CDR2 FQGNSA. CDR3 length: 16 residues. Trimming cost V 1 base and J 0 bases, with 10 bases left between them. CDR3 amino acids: CASSLGAAYSNQPQHF. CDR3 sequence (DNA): TGTGCCAGCAGCTTAGGGGCAGCCTATAGCAATCAGCCCCAGCATTTT.

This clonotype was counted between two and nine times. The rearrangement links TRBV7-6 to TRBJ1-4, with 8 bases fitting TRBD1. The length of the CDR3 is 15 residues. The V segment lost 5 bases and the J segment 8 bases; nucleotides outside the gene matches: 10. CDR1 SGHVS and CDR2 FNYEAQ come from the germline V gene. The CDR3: CASSVTGGNGEKLFF. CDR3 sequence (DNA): TGTGCCAGCAGCGTAACAGGGGGGAACGGCGAAAAACTGTTTTTT.

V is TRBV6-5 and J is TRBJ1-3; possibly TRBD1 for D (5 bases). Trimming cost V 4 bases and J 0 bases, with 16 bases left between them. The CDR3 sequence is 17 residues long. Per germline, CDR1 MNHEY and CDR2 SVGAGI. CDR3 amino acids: CASSSLAGSLSGNTIYF. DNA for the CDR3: TGTGCCAGCAGTTCTCTCGCAGGGAGTCTCTCTGGAAACACCATATATTTT.

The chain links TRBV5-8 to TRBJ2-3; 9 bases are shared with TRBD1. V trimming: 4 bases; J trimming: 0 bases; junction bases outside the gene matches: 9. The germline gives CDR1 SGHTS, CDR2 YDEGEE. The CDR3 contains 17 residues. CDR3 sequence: CASSRTGTGTSTDTQYF. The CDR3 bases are TGTGCCAGCAGCAGAACCGGGACAGGGACTAGCACAGATACGCAGTATTTT.